This is a list of T cell receptor beta chains from one sample in a study of molecular identifiers for immune sequencing clone quantification. TCRdb recomputed calls from the PCR reads with MiXCR, one row per CDR3 protein. The sample has over 100,000 distinct CDR3 sequences, 30% to 45% seen once. Sequencing input: naive CD8+ T cells from blood, with Jurkat cell RNA spiked in. Source of these receptors: a human donor in good health. Some libraries in this study had Jurkat cell RNA spiked in. CDR3s include the opening cysteine and the closing phenylalanine or tryptophan. D genes are given only for firm matches. Clone size, where shown, is once, few, many, or a class for clones that have expanded.

TRBJ1-2 few TRBV13 TRBD1 TGTGCCTTCCGGACAGGAGAAAACTATGGCTACACCTTC CAFRTGENYGYTF
TRBJ2-1 few TRBV7-9 - TGTGCCAGCAGCAAAACTCAGCGGGCCGTTTACAATGAGCAGTTCTTC CASSKTQRAVYNEQFF
TRBJ2-2 - TRBV5-1 TRBD1 TGCGCCAGCAGCTTATACGGACAGGGTCGGAGCGGGGAGCTGTTTTTT CASSLYGQGRSGELFF
TRBJ1-1 few TRBV24-1 - TGTGCCACCAGTGATTTCAGAAAACAGGAAGCTTTCTTT CATSDFRKQEAFF
TRBJ2-5 - TRBV11-2 - TGTGCCAGCAGCTTAAGCGGACGACCACAAGAGACCCAGTACTTC CASSLSGRPQETQYF
TRBJ2-7 - TRBV6-6 - TGTGCCGGCGCTATTTCCTACGAGCAGTACTTC CAGAISYEQYF
TRBJ2-7 many TRBV20-1 TRBD2 TGCAGTGCTAGACCTACTAGCGGGAGTTCCTACGAGCAGTACTTC CSARPTSGSSYEQYF
TRBJ2-3 many TRBV14 - TGTGCCAGCAGCCAAGGAGAGTATAGCACAGATACGCAGTATTTT CASSQGEYSTDTQYF
TRBJ2-3 - TRBV28 - TGTGCCAGCAGTTTAAACGTCATGGACCCAAGTTCTAGCACAGATACGCAGTATTTT CASSLNVMDPSSSTDTQYF
TRBJ2-4 - TRBV27 - TGTGCCAGCAGTTTGACAGCCTTAAACATTCAGTACTTC CASSLTALNIQYF
TRBJ1-6 few TRBV28 - TGTGCCAGCAGTCCCTTAGCTTACGGAGGTGATTCTTCACCCCTCCACTTT CASSPLAYGGDSSPLHF
TRBJ2-3 few TRBV10-3 - TGTGCCATCAGTGAGTCAGGTAGCAGACCCACAGATACGCAGTATTTT CAISESGSRPTDTQYF
TRBJ2-7 many TRBV6-2/TRBV6-3 - TGTGCCAGCAGTTACTCCGAGGCCCTCTACGAGCAGTACTTC CASSYSEALYEQYF
TRBJ2-7 - TRBV4-2 - TGTGCCAGCAGCCACCAGCGACCTTACGAGCAGTACTTC CASSHQRPYEQYF
TRBJ2-3 - TRBV6-5 TRBD1 TGTGCCAGCAGTTTCCGGACAGGGAAGCAGTATTTT CASSFRTGKQYF
TRBJ1-3 - TRBV20-1 TRBD1 TGCAGTGCCCGGGACAGGGTTGGATACACCATATATTTT CSARDRVGYTIYF
TRBJ1-5 many TRBV20-1 - TGCAGTGCTAGAGTAGTCGTTTCTCGGCCCCAGCATTTT CSARVVVSRPQHF
TRBJ2-3 few TRBV28 - TGTGCCAGCAGTTGGAGGGGCCTTAACACAGATACGCAGTATTTT CASSWRGLNTDTQYF
TRBJ1-3 few TRBV7-6 - TGTGCCAGCAGCTTTGGGCAGGCTCCTGGAAACACCATATATTTT CASSFGQAPGNTIYF
TRBJ2-1 few TRBV4-3 - TGCGCCAGCAGCCATGAGCCTTACAGGAAGGACAATGAGCAGTTCTTC CASSHEPYRKDNEQFF